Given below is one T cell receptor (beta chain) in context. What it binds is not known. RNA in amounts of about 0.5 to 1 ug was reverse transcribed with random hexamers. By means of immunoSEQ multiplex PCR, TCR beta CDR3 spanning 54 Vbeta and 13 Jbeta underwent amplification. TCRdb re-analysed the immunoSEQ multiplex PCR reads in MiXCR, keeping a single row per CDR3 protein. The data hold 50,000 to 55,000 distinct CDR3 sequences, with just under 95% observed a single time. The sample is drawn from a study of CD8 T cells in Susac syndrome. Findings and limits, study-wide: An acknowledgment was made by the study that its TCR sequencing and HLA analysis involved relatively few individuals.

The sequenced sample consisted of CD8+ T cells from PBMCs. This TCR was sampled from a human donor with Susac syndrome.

The CDR3 coding sequence is TGCGCCAGCAGCCAAGGCCCAGGGACAGGAAACACCATATATTTT. The encoded protein is CASSQGPGTGNTIYF. V gene TRBV4-1 combines with J gene TRBJ1-3, with a tentative D call TRBD1 (6 bases). This CDR3 region has 15 residues. Deletions cut 1 base from V and 4 bases from J, with 11 bases between. CDR1 and CDR2 from the germline V gene are MGHRA and YSYEKL.